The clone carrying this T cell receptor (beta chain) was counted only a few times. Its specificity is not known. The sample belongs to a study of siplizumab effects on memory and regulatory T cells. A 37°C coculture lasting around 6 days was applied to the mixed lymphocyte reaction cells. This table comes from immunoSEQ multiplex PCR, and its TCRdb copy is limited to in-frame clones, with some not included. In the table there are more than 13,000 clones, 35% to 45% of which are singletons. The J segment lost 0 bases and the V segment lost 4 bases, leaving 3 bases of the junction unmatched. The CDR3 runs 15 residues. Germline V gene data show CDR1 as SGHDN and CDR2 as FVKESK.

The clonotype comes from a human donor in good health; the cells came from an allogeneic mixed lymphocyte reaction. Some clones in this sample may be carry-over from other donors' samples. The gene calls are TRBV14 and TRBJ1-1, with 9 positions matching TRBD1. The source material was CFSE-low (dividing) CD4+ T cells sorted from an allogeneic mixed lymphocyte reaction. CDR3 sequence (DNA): TGTGCCAGCAGCCGAGGGGACAGGGTGAACACTGAAGCTTTCTTT. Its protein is CASSRGDRVNTEAFF.